One T cell receptor beta chain is described in this entry. Its specificity is not known. TCR beta rearrangements were amplified from peripheral blood genomic DNA. TRB rearrangements spanning V, D and J were amplified using mixed TRB-A/B primers. TCRdb passed the multiplex PCR reads through MiXCR, listing each CDR3 protein once. Among about 7,000 distinct CDR3 sequences listed, 35% to 45% were seen once. The germline V gene has CDR1 SGHTA and CDR2 FQGNSA. This CDR3 is built from 15 residues. The ends lost 5 bases at V and 2 bases at J; junction bases unmatched: 7. This entry comes from a study of T cell repertoires in aging, cancer and after chemotherapy. Study at large: Donors were grouped into six age bands spanning 30 or younger through 70 or older. Repeat sampling of healthy donors over several months to years showed clear clonal overlap.

Findings and caveats of the study: These repertoire data do not allow conclusions about immunological memory after chemotherapy. Compared with age-matched healthy donors, untreated hematological or solid cancer patients showed higher blood TCR clonality.

The chain has TRBV7-2 and TRBJ2-5; 8 nucleotides agree with TRBD1. The sample comprised blood. The sequence was obtained from a human donor in good health. The CDR3 sequence is CASSAGQGSQETQYF. CDR3 coding DNA: TGTGCCAGCAGCGCCGGACAGGGATCGCAAGAGACCCAGTACTTC.